This T cell receptor beta chain was identified in a study of blood T cells in healthy people across ages. Study-wide results and caveats: Long-lived donors carried more naive CD4+ cells and greater diversity than aged donors.

This clonotype has a count of ten or more. Its antigen is unknown. The CDR3 is 18 amino acids. Germline V gene data show CDR1 as MNHEY and CDR2 as SVGEGT. With V trimmed by 2 bases and J by 4 bases, 10 bases remained unmatched. For the second PCR, which ran for about 7 to 12 cycles, a sample-barcoded 5' primer and a J-beta primer mix were used. Using its own MiXCR run on the 5' RACE reads, TCRdb lists one record per CDR3 protein. The data contain 850,000 to 950,000 distinct CDR3 sequences, under 30% of them seen just once; the ten biggest clones take up approximately 15%. The sequenced sample consisted of blood. This chain links TRBV6-2 or TRBV6-3 with TRBJ2-6; 8 nucleotides match TRBD2. The receptor's source is a woman aged 80 or older in good health. The CDR3 region is CASSYNPGGPRGANVLTF. DNA of the CDR3: TGTGCCAGCAGTTACAATCCGGGAGGGCCTCGGGGGGCCAACGTCCTGACTTTC.